The 13 T cell receptor beta chains below were found in one sample sequenced in a study of cytomegalovirus exposure and HLA in healthy donors. The PCR had 60 Vbeta and 13 Jbeta primers. The data were produced by immunoSEQ multiplex PCR, yet TCRdb's version contains in-frame clones alone and is incomplete. This sample yields some 150,000 clones, of which around 79% are seen a single time; 2.5% to 3.5% belongs to the top ten. Material for sequencing was PBMCs. The source of these receptors is a man aged 35 to 55 in good health and CMV-seropositive.

This sequence joins TRBV7-2 and TRBJ1-2; maybe TRBD1 (6 bases). Deletions cut 3 bases from V and 6 bases from J, with 14 bases between. The CDR3 is made up of 14 amino acids. The germline gives CDR1 SGHTA, CDR2 FQGNSA. CDR3 amino acids: CASSLDSMWDGYTF. The CDR3 coding sequence is TGTGCCAGCAGCTTGGACAGCATGTGGGATGGCTACACCTTC.

V and J are TRBV7-2 and TRBJ1-2, with D perhaps TRBD1 (6 bases). Trimming left V 1 base short and J 4 bases short, with 10 bases between. Germline V gene lookup returns CDR1 SGHTA and CDR2 FQGNSA. The CDR3 sequence is 14 residues long. The chain's CDR3 is CASSLEGTPYGYTF. Written as DNA, the CDR3 is TGTGCCAGCAGCTTAGAGGGGACACCCTATGGCTACACCTTC. Combining the CDR3 with reference TRBV7-2 and TRBJ1-2 gives the whole variable domain GAGVSQSPSNKVTEKGKDVELRCDPISGHTALYWYRQSLGQGLEFLIYFQGNSAPDKSGLPSDRFSAERTGGSVSTLTIQRTQQEDSAVYLCASSLEGTPYGYTFGSGTRLTVV.

This clone was found once. V is TRBV9 and J is TRBJ1-1; no clear D. Germline V CDR1 and CDR2: SGDLS, YYNGEE. There are 13 residues in the CDR3. V was cut by 0 bases and J by 7 bases, with 10 bases left in between. CDR3 loop: CASSVDPGGEAFF. As DNA, the CDR3 is TGTGCCAGCAGCGTAGATCCGGGAGGTGAAGCTTTCTTT.

About this clone: Other nucleotide sequences in the sample specify the same CDR3. The chain recombines TRBV6-5 with TRBJ2-1; 12 nucleotides match TRBD2. Trimming removed 4 bases from V and 2 bases from J; junction bases left unmatched: 0. CDR1 and CDR2 (germline): MNHEY, SVGAGI. This CDR3 is built from 15 residues. The CDR3, as DNA: TGTGCCAGCAGTTCTAGCGGGAGGGCCTACAATGAGCAGTTCTTC. Translation: CASSSSGRAYNEQFF.

The V call is TRBV2, the J call TRBJ2-1; D ambiguous. The CDR3 spans 13 residues. Trimming shortened V by 7 bases and J by 4 bases, and 11 bases separated the two germline ends. Germline V gives CDR1 SNHLY, CDR2 FYNNEI. DNA for the CDR3: TGTGCCAGCATTCGAGACAAGTACAATGAGCAGTTCTTC. Its translation: CASIRDKYNEQFF.

The chain has TRBV6-5 and TRBJ1-2, with D hard to call. V was pared by 0 bases and J by 4 bases, with 9 bases between. CDR3 length equals 14 residues. CDR1 and CDR2 (germline): MNHEY, SVGAGI. The CDR3 loop is CASSYSDRGYGYTF. CDR3 DNA sequence: TGTGCCAGCAGTTACTCAGACCGAGGCTATGGCTACACCTTC.

CDR3 sequence reads: CAWSVGVPGAFF. CDR3 in DNA: TGTGCCTGGAGTGTCGGAGTGCCAGGGGCTTTCTTT. This chain links TRBV30 with TRBJ1-1; the D gene is possibly TRBD1 (5 bases). Per the germline V gene, CDR1 is GTSNPN and CDR2 is SVGIG (reference sequence). The V and J ends lost 0 bases and 11 bases respectively, with 13 bases between them. The CDR3 contains 12 residues.

This clone was seen just once. V and J are TRBV4-2 and TRBJ2-7; TRBD2 might be the D (5 bases). The V end was cut by 0 bases, the J end by 2 bases, with 8 bases between. CDR3 length: 14 amino acids. CDR1 and CDR2 (germline): LGHNA, YNFKEQ. This chain's CDR3 is CASSQDGDAYEQYF. The CDR3 nucleotides are TGTGCCAGCAGCCAAGACGGGGATGCCTACGAGCAGTACTTC.

V usage is TRBV19 and J usage is TRBJ2-2; D is undetermined. From germline, CDR1 is LNHDA and CDR2 SQIVND (reference sequence). The V gene lost 3 bases and the J gene lost 0 bases, with 8 bases spanning the gap. The CDR3 covers 15 residues. Here the CDR3 DNA reads TGTGCCAGTAGTATTCCACTGGCGAACACCGGGGAGCTGTTTTTT. This encodes CASSIPLANTGELFF.

V is TRBV7-9 and J is TRBJ1-6, with 8 bases matching TRBD1. The germline gives CDR1 SEHNR, CDR2 FQNEAQ (reference sequence). Trimming removed 3 bases from V and 8 bases from J; junction bases left unmatched: 6. The CDR3 runs to 15 residues. The CDR3 is CASSLAGGAYSPLHF. In DNA form, the CDR3 reads TGTGCCAGCAGCTTGGCAGGGGGCGCATATTCACCCCTCCACTTT.

The chain combines TRBV11-1 with TRBJ2-1; maybe TRBD2 (5 bases). V lost 6 bases to trimming and J lost 3 bases, with 9 bases between them. The CDR3 sequence is 13 residues long. Germline loops: CDR1 SGHAT, CDR2 FQDESV (reference sequence). CDR3 amino acids: CASRDGVYNEQFF. DNA for the CDR3: TGTGCCAGCAGGGACGGGGTCTACAATGAGCAGTTCTTC.

The chain uses TRBV19 and TRBJ1-1, with 7 bases lining up with TRBD1. V gave up 6 bases and J gave up 3 bases; unmatched junction bases: 4. There are 13 residues in the CDR3. The germline gives CDR1 LNHDA, CDR2 SQIVND (reference sequence). For the CDR3, the DNA is TGTGCCAGTAGCCGACAGGGCTACACTGAAGCTTTCTTT. Its translation: CASSRQGYTEAFF.

This chain links TRBV19 with TRBJ2-1; 13 bases match TRBD2. Germline V gives CDR1 LNHDA, CDR2 SQIVND (reference sequence). This CDR3 spans 19 amino acids. The ends lost 3 bases at V and 5 bases at J; junction bases unmatched: 13. In DNA form, the CDR3 reads TGTGCCAGTAGTATCAGGAAGACAGGGACTAGCGGGACCAACAATGAGCAGTTCTTC. This codes for CASSIRKTGTSGTNNEQFF.